This TCR beta chain was documented in a study of blood T cell repertoires in COVID-19. Study as a whole: Italy, Spain and the United States were the sources of the convalescent and acute COVID-19 samples. In each case, the material was cDNA or gDNA derived from T cells, B-cell-depleted T cells, or PBMCs.

Authors' methods: The assay estimated nucleated cells by amplifying reference gene primers. Sequencing was performed with immunoSEQ multiplex PCR; in TCRdb, only in-frame clones are kept and a portion is missing. The V and J calls and clone size are taken from that table; D and trimming were inferred from the DNA. The sample yields approximately 25,000 clones, around nine tenths seen once. The CDR3 runs to 16 residues. Germline CDR1 and CDR2: SGHNT and YYREEE (reference sequence). Losses at the gene ends were 4 bases for V and 6 bases for J; bases not matched to a gene: 10. V gene TRBV5-4 combines with J gene TRBJ2-7, with 13 bases aligning to TRBD2. Specimen: peripheral blood. This TCR derives from a human donor with acute or convalescent COVID-19. The donor label of this sample is uncertain. The CDR3 DNA follows: TGTGCCAGCAGCCCGAGGACTAGCGGGAGAGTGGCCGAGCAGTACTTC. Its protein is CASSPRTSGRVAEQYF.